This T cell receptor beta chain was sequenced in a study of OX40 agonist ivuxolimab in advanced cancers. For the study at large: The group had a mean age of around 60 years, ranged from roughly 20 to 79, and was roughly 83% male.

People who had autoimmune disease history or systemic immunosuppression were excluded. This clone turned up a few times. The antigen is not known. Study-wide results and limits: In the 0.1-3.0 mg/kg groups, partial responders showed among the lowest expansion.

Assay: immunoSEQ multiplex PCR; the TCRdb copy retains only in-frame clones and omits some. The repertoire holds 35,000 to 45,000 clones, with more than 85% as singletons. Germline V CDR1 and CDR2: SGHRS, YFSETQ. The CDR3 runs to 14 residues. V dropped 4 bases and J dropped 1 base, with 12 bases sitting between them. The V gene is TRBV5-1, the J gene TRBJ2-7, with TRBD1 as a possible D gene (6 bases). The material sequenced was CD4+ or CD8+ T cells sorted from blood, taken in a trial of the OX40 agonist ivuxolimab. The TCR was taken from an adult with an advanced solid tumor such as melanoma, head and neck, liver or kidney cancer. The CDR3 sequence is CASSSRDNSYEQYF. The CDR3 DNA sequence: TGCGCCAGCAGCAGTCGGGACAATTCCTACGAGCAGTACTTC.